These 3 T cell receptor beta chains share one sample of origin, sequenced in a study of T cell repertoires in cytomegalovirus infection. MiXCR was run by TCRdb on the reads, yielding one entry per CDR3 protein. The table lists under 300,000 distinct CDR3 sequences, about a sixth of them singletons. Sequenced: CD8+ T cells from PBMCs. These receptors all come from a human donor in good health (CMV status not recorded). Some clones in this sample may be carry-over from other donors' samples.

This clonotype has a count of ten or more. The V gene is TRBV4-1, the J gene TRBJ2-2, with a possible D match to TRBD2 (6 bases). Germline V gene lookup returns CDR1 MGHRA and CDR2 YSYEKL. CDR3 length equals 16 residues. Trimming took off 0 bases at V and 1 base at J, with 9 bases between the two ends. The CDR3 nucleotides read TGCGCCAGCAGCCAAGAAACGGGGGAGAACACCGGGGAGCTGTTTTTT. Translated, it gives CASSQETGENTGELFF.

This chain connects TRBV20-1 to TRBJ1-1, with TRBD1 identical over 8 bases. The V gene end was trimmed by 6 bases and the J gene end by 0 bases; junction bases not matched to a gene: 3. Germline CDR1 DFQATT, CDR2 SNEGSKA (reference sequence). This CDR3 region has 13 residues. The DNA of the CDR3 is TGCAGTGCGCGGGACAGGTTGAACACTGAAGCTTTCTTT. This translates into CSARDRLNTEAFF.

The rearrangement joins TRBV20-1 to TRBJ1-2; the D is unclear. Trimming shortened V by 0 bases and J by 0 bases, and 5 bases separated the two germline ends. Germline V gene data show CDR1 as DFQATT and CDR2 as SNEGSKA (reference sequence). CDR3 size: 13 residues. The CDR3 is CSARDIANYGYTF. CDR3 bases: TGCAGTGCTAGAGACATAGCTAACTATGGCTACACCTTC.